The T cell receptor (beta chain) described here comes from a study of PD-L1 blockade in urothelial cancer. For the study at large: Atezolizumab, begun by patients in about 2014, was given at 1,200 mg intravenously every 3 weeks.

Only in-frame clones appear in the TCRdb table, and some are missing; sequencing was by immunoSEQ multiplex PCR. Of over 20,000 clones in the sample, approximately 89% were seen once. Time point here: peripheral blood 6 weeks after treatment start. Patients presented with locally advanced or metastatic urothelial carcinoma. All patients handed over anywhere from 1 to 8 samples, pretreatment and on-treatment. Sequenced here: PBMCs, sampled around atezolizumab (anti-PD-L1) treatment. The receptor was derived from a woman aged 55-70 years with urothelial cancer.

CDR3 nucleotides: TGTGCCAGCAGCTTGGTCGGTATCGGCACAGATACGCAGTATTTT. Translating gives CASSLVGIGTDTQYF. The chain uses TRBV5-6 and TRBJ2-3; D call uncertain. Germline CDR1 is SGHDT and CDR2 is YYEEEE. The V and J ends lost 0 bases and 1 base respectively, with 9 bases between them. This CDR3 is built from 15 residues.